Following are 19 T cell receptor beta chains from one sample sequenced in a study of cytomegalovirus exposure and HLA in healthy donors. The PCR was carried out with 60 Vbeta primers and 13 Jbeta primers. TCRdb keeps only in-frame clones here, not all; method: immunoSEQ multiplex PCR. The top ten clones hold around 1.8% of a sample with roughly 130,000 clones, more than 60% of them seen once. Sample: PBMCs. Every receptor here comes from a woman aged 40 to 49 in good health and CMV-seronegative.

The CDR3 spells CASSLASRDRGEQYF. CDR3 coding DNA: TGCGCCAGCAGCTTGGCCTCGAGGGATCGGGGCGAGCAGTACTTC. This chain connects TRBV5-1 to TRBJ2-7; D might be TRBD2 (5 bases). The germline V gene encodes CDR1 SGHRS and CDR2 YFSETQ. This CDR3 is 15 amino acids long. Trimming shortened V by 0 bases and J by 6 bases, and 16 bases separated the two germline ends. The whole variable domain, remainder taken from reference TRBV5-1 and TRBJ2-7, is KAGVTQTPRYLIKTRGQQVTLSCSPISGHRSVSWYQQTPGQGLQFLFEYFSETQRNKGNFPGRFSGRQFSNSRSEMNVSTLELGDSALYLCASSLASRDRGEQYFGPGTRLTVT.

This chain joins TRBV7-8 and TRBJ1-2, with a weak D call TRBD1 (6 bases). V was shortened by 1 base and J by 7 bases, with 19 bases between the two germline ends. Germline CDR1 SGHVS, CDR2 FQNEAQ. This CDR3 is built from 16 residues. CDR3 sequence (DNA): TGTGCCAGCAGCTTAGAAGAAGGGGGTCGAGTCGGTGGCTACACCTTC. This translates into CASSLEEGGRVGGYTF.

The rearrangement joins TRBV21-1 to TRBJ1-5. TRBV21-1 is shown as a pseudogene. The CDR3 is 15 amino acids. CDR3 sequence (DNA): TGTGCCAGCAGCAAAATGGAATTGAGGGTTCAGCCCCAGCATTTT. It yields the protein CASSKMELRVQPQHF.

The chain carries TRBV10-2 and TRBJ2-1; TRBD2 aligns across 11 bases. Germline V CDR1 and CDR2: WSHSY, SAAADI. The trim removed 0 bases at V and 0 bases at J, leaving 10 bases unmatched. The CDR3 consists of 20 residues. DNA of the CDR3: TGCGCCAGCAGTGAGTCGCGGCACGAGGGACTAGCGGCCTCCTACAATGAGCAGTTCTTC. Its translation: CASSESRHEGLAASYNEQFF.

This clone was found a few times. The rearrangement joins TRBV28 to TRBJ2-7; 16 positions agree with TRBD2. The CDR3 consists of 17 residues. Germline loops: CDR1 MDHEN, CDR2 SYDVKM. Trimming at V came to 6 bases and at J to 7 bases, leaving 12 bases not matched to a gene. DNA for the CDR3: TGTGCCAGCAGAGGGACTAGCGGGAGGGCGATCGAAGGGGAGCAGTACTTC. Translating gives CASRGTSGRAIEGEQYF.

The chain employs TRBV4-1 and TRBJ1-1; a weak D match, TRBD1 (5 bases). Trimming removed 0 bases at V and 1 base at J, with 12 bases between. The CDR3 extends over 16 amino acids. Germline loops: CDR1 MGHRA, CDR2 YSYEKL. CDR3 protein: CASSQDNPGGNTEAFF. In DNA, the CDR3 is TGCGCCAGCAGCCAAGATAATCCGGGGGGGAACACTGAAGCTTTCTTT.

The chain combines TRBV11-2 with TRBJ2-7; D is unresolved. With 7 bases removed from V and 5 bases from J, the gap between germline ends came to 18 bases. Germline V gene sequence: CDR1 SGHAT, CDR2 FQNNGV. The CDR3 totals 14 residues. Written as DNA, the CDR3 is TGTGCCAGCACCCTGTCTCCGTTTATAAACGAGCAGTACTTC. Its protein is CASTLSPFINEQYF.

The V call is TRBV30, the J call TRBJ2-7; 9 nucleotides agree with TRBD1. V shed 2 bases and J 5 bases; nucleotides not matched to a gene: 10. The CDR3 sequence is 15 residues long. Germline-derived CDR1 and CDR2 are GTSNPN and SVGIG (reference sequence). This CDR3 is CAWSRGQGILHEQYF. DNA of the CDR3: TGTGCCTGGAGTCGGGGACAGGGAATTCTTCACGAGCAGTACTTC.

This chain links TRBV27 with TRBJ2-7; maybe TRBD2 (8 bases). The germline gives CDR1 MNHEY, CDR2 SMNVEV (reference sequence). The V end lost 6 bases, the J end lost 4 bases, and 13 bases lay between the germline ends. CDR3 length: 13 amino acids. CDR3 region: CASSLAGQYEQYF. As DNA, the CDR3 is TGTGCCAGCAGCTTAGCGGGACAGTACGAGCAGTACTTC.

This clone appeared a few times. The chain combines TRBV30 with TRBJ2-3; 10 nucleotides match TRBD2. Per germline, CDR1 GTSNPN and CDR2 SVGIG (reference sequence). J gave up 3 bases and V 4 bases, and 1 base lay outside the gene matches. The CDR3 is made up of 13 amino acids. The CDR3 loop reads CAWKTSGTDTQYF. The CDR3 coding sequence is TGTGCCTGGAAGACTAGCGGGACAGATACGCAGTATTTT.

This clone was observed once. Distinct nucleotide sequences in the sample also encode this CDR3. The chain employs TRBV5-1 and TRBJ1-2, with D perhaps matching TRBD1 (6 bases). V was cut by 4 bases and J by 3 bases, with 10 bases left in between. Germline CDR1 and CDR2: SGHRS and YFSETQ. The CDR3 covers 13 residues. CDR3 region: CASSPTGDYGYTF. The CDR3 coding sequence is TGCGCCAGCAGCCCGACAGGAGACTATGGCTACACCTTC.

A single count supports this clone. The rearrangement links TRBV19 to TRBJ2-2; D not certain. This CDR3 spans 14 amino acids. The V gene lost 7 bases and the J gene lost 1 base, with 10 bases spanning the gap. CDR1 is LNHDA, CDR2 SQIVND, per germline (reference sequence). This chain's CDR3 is CASTPFLNTGELFF. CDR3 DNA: TGTGCCAGTACTCCCTTTTTGAACACCGGGGAGCTGTTTTTT.

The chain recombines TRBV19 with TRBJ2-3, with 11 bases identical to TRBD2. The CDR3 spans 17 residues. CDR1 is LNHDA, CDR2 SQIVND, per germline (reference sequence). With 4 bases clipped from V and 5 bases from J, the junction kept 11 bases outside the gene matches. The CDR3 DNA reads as TGTGCCAGTAGTAGAATCTTAGCGGGAGGGCCGGGAGATACGCAGTATTTT. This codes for CASSRILAGGPGDTQYF.

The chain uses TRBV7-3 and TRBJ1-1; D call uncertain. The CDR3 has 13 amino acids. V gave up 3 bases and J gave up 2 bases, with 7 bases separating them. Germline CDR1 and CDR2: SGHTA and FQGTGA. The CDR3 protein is CASSFGGNTEAFF. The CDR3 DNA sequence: TGTGCCAGCAGCTTCGGCGGAAACACTGAAGCTTTCTTT.

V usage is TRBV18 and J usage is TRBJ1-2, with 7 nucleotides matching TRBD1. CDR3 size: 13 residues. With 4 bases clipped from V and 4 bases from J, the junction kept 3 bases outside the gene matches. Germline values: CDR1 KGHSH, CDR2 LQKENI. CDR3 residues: CASSRQGTYGYTF. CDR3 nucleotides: TGTGCCAGCTCACGACAGGGAACCTATGGCTACACCTTC.

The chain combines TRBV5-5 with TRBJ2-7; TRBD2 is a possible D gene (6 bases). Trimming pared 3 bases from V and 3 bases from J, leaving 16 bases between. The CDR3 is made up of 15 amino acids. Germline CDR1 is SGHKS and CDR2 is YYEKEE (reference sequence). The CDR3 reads CASSSLEGGFYEQYF. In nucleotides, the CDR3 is TGTGCCAGCAGCTCCCTTGAGGGAGGTTTCTACGAGCAGTACTTC.

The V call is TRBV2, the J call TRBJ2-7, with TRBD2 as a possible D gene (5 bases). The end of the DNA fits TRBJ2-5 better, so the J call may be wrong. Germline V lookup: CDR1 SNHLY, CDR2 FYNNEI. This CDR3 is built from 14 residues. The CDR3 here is CASSERSGQETQYF. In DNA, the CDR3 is TGTGCCAGCAGTGAAAGGAGCGGCCAAGAGACCCAGTACTTC.

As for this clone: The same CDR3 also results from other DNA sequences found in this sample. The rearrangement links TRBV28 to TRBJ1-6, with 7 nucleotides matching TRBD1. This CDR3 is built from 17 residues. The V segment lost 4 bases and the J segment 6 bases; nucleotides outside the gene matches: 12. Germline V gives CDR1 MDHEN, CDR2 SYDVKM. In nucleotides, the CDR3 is TGTGCCAGCAGTTCCCCGGGAGGGGGCATCGTTAATTCACCCCTCCACTTT. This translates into CASSSPGGGIVNSPLHF.

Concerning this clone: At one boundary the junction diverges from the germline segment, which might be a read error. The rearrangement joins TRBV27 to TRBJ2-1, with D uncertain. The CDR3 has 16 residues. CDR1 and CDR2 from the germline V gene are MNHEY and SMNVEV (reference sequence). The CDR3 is CVSSLDTTTRLGEQFF. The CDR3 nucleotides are TGTGTCAGCAGTTTGGATACAACCACACGTCTAGGTGAGCAGTTCTTC.